A selection of T cell receptor beta chains follows, all from one sample in a study of shared clonotypes between healthy human individuals. Profiling relied on immunoSEQ multiplex PCR, and the TCRdb table lists in-frame clones only, not all of them. The profile covers about 2.4 million clones, with 93% appearing a single time and approximately 0.35% taken by the ten largest. Sequenced: naive CD4+ T cells from PBMCs. All receptors come from a man between 18 and 29 years old in good health. Some clones in this sample may be carry-over from other donors' samples. CDR3s include the opening cysteine and the closing phenylalanine or tryptophan. The D gene is left open where the match is weak. Size tells how often a clone was seen (once, few, many) or the class of an expanded clone, and some rows leave it out.

TRBJ2-7 TRBD2 NA TRBV6-6 CASSYSREGYEQYF TGTGCCAGCAGTTACTCGCGGGAGGGGTACGAGCAGTACTTC
TRBJ2-3 TRBD1 NA TRBV19 CASSLPGQGRDTQYF TGTGCCAGTAGTTTACCGGGACAGGGTCGAGATACGCAGTATTTT
TRBJ1-2 NA once TRBV5-4 CASSLEGIANYGYTF TGTGCCAGCAGCTTGGAAGGGATCGCTAACTATGGCTACACCTTC
TRBJ2-3 TRBD2 NA TRBV7-2 CASSRHRGVGENTQYF TGTGCCAGCAGCCGCCACCGGGGGGTAGGGGAGAATACGCAGTATTTT
TRBJ1-2 TRBD1 NA TRBV15 CATSRDEGQGSYTF TGTGCCACCAGCAGAGATGAAGGACAGGGGTCCTACACCTTC
TRBJ2-1 NA NA TRBV2 CASSFGTEQFF TGTGCCAGCAGTTTCGGGACTGAGCAGTTCTTC
TRBJ2-1 TRBD2 once TRBV19 CASSRPGTSGNEQFF TGTGCCAGTAGTAGACCCGGGACTAGTGGCAATGAGCAGTTCTTC
TRBJ2-1 NA NA TRBV15 CATSRAGGGNYNEQFF TGTGCCACCAGCAGAGCGGGAGGGGGCAATTACAATGAGCAGTTCTTC
TRBJ1-2 NA NA TRBV7-6 CASSPPDRNYGYTF TGTGCCAGCAGCCCACCCGACAGGAACTATGGCTACACCTTC
TRBJ2-1 NA NA TRBV29-1 CSVEPSSVFFSYNEQFF TGCAGCGTTGAACCATCTAGCGTTTTCTTCTCCTACAATGAGCAGTTCTTC
TRBJ2-3 NA NA TRBV11-2 CASSSSGNTQYF TGTGCCAGCAGCTCCTCCGGGAATACGCAGTATTTT
TRBJ2-5 NA once TRBV7-9 CASSPRGGEETQYF TGTGCCAGCAGCCCCAGAGGGGGGGAAGAGACCCAGTACTTC
TRBJ2-7 TRBD1 NA TRBV4-3 CASSQVSGTGYFYEQYF TGCGCCAGCAGCCAAGTTTCCGGGACAGGGTACTTCTACGAGCAGTACTTC
TRBJ1-1 NA NA TRBV5-4 CASRPRWNTEAFF TGTGCCAGCAGACCCAGGTGGAACACTGAAGCTTTCTTT
TRBJ2-7 TRBD2 NA TRBV9 CASSAEGGTSTYEQYF TGTGCCAGCAGCGCCGAAGGAGGGACTAGCACCTACGAGCAGTACTTC
TRBJ1-2 TRBD1 once TRBV7-8 CASSLALRTGGVTYGYTF TGTGCCAGCAGCTTAGCGCTCAGGACAGGGGGTGTCACCTATGGCTACACCTTC
TRBJ2-5 TRBD2 NA TRBV28 CASSRLAGGQETQYF TGTGCCAGCAGTAGACTAGCGGGAGGCCAAGAGACCCAGTACTTC
TRBJ1-3 NA once TRBV5-1 CASSVDGTGNTIYF TGCGCCAGCAGCGTCGACGGAACTGGAAACACCATATATTTT
TRBJ1-4 NA NA TRBV15 CATSRATGRGNEKLFF TGTGCCACCAGCAGAGCCACGGGGCGGGGGAATGAAAAACTGTTTTTT
TRBJ2-1 NA once TRBV7-3 CASRLGAGHLNEQFF TGTGCCAGCAGGCTTGGGGCGGGACACCTCAATGAGCAGTTCTTC
TRBJ2-3 TRBD2 NA TRBV5-1 CASSVGGTSENTQYF TGCGCCAGCAGCGTTGGAGGGACTAGCGAGAATACGCAGTATTTT